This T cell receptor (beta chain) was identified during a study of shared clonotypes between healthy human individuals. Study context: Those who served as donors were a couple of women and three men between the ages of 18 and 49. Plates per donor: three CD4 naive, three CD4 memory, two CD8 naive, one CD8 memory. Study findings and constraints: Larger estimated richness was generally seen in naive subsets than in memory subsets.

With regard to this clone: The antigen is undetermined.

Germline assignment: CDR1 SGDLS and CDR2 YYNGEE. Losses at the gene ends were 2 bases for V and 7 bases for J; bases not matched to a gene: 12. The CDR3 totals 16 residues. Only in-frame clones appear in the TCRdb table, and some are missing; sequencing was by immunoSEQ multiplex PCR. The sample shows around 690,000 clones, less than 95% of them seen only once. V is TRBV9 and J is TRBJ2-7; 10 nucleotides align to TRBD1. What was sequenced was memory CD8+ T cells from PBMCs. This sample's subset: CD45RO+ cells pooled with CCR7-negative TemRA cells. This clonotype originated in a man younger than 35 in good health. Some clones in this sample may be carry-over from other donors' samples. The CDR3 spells CASSVDHAGTGEEQYF. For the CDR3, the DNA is TGTGCCAGCAGCGTGGACCACGCCGGGACAGGGGAAGAGCAGTACTTC.